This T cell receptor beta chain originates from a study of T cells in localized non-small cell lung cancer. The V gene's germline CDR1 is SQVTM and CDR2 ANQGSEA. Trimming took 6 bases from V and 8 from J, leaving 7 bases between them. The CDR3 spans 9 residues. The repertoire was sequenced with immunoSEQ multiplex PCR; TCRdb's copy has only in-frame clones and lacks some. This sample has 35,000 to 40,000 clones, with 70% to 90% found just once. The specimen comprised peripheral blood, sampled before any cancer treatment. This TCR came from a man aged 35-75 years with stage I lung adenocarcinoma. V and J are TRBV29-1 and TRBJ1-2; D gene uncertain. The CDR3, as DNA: TGCAGCGTACCCGAAGGCTACACCTTC. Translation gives CSVPEGYTF.